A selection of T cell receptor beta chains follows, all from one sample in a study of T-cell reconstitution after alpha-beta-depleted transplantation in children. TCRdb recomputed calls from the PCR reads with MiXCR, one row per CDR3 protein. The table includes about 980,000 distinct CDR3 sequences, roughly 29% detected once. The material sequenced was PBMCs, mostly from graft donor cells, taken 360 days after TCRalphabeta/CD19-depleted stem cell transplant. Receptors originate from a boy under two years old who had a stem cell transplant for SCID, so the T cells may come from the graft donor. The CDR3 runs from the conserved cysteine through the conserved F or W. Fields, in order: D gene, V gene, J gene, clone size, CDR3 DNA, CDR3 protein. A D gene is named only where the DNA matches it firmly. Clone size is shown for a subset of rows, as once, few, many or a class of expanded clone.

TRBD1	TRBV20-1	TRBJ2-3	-	TGCAGTGCTAGAGCGAACAGGGGGCGGACAGATACGCAGTATTTT	CSARANRGRTDTQYF
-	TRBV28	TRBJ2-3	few	TGTGCCAGCAGTTTCCCAACTTCACCGGATACGCAGTATTTT	CASSFPTSPDTQYF
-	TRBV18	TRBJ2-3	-	TGTGCCAGCTCACCACCCCGGGGCCAAACAGATACGCAGTATTTT	CASSPPRGQTDTQYF
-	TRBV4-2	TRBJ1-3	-	TGTGCCAGCAGCCTCGCTCGGGACCTCTCTGGAAACACCATATATTTT	CASSLARDLSGNTIYF
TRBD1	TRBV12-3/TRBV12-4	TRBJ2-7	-	TGTGCCAGCAGTTTAGCGACAGGGCTACGGCAGTACTTC	CASSLATGLRQYF
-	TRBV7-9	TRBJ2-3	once	TGTGCCAGCAGCTTGGGGGGCTGGCGGGATACGCAGTATTTT	CASSLGGWRDTQYF
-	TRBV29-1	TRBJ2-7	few	TGCAGCGTACAGGATTCCTACGAGCAGTACTTC	CSVQDSYEQYF
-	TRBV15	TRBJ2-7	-	TGTGCCACCAGCAGAGATATAAATTGGGACCCGAGCTCCTACGAGCAGTACTTC	CATSRDINWDPSSYEQYF
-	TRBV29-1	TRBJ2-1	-	TGCAGGGAGCAGACAGGCCCTAATAATGAGCAGTTCTTC	CREQTGPNNEQFF
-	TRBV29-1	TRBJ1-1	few	TGCAGCGTTGGAAATGTAGGTCGCATGAACACTGAAGCTTTCTTT	CSVGNVGRMNTEAFF
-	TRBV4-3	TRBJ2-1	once	TGCGCCAGCAGCCAAGATCTGTTGGGGGGTACCAGGGAGCAGTTCTTC	CASSQDLLGGTREQFF
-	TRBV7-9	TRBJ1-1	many	TGTGCCAGCAGCTTAAACCACAGGTCCCAGAACACTGAAGCTTTCTTT	CASSLNHRSQNTEAFF
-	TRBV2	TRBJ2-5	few	TGTGCCAGCACCCTGGAACAGGTGGGCCAAGAGACCCAGTACTTC	CASTLEQVGQETQYF
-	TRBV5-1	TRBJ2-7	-	TGCGCCAGCAGCGTGAGTGCGACTGCCTCCTACGAGCAGTACTTC	CASSVSATASYEQYF
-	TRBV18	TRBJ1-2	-	TGTGCCAGCTCACTTACCCGGGACAACGCTAACTATGGCTACACCTTC	CASSLTRDNANYGYTF
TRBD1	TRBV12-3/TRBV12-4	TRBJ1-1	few	TGTGCCAGCAGTCAAGGACAGGGGGGGATGGCTGAAGCTTTCTTT	CASSQGQGGMAEAFF
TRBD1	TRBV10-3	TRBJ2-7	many	TGTGCCATCAGAGGAGGAACAGGGGGCCGCCACGAGCAGTACTTC	CAIRGGTGGRHEQYF
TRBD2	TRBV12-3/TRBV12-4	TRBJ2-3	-	TGTGCCAGCAGTTTGACTAGCGTTTCTGATACGCAGTATTTT	CASSLTSVSDTQYF
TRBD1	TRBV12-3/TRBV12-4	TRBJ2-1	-	TGTGCCAGCAGCCTCCGGGACAGGAACAATGAGCAGTTCTTC	CASSLRDRNNEQFF
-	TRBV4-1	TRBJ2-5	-	TGCGCCAGCAGCCAGGTTGAAAAGTTAACTTACCAAGAGACCCAGTACTTC	CASSQVEKLTYQETQYF
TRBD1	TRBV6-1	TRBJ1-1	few	TGTGCCAGCAGCCCAACGGTGACAGGGGGCACTGAAGCTTTCTTT	CASSPTVTGGTEAFF
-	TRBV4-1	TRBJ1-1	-	TGCGCCAGCAGCCAAGTCTTGGGGGGGATGAACACTGAAGCTTTCTTT	CASSQVLGGMNTEAFF
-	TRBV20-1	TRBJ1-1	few	TGCAGTGCGCGCTGGACCCAAGGGAACACTGAAGCTTTCTTT	CSARWTQGNTEAFF
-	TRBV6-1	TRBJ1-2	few	TGTGCCAGCAGTGACGACAGCCTCCTAACGTATGGCTACACCTTC	CASSDDSLLTYGYTF
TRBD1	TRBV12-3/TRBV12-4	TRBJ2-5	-	TGTGCCGGCTCCAGGGGGTACCAAGAGACCCAGTACTTC	CAGSRGYQETQYF
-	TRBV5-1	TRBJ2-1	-	TGCGCCAGCAGCTTTCTGACAGGTGATGAGCAGTTCTTC	CASSFLTGDEQFF
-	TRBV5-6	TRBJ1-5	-	TGTGCCAGCAGCTTTGGGTTTAATAGCAATCAGCCCCAGCATTTT	CASSFGFNSNQPQHF
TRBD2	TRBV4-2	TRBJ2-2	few	TGTGCCAGCACCATTAGCGGGGGCTACACCGGGGAGCTGTTTTTT	CASTISGGYTGELFF
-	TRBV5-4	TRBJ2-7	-	TGTGCCAGCAGCTTGGGGTCGGCAGGGTGGTACGAGCAGTACTTC	CASSLGSAGWYEQYF
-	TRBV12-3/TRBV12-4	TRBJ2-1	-	TGTGCCAGCAGGACTCCGGGGGCTAGTCAGCAGTTCTTC	CASRTPGASQQFF
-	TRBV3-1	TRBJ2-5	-	TGTGCCAGCAGGTCCGGGTCCTGGGCGACCCAGTACTTC	CASRSGSWATQYF
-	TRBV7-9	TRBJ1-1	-	TGTGCCAGCAGCCCCCCGGGACGGCCGGACACTGAAGCTTTCTTT	CASSPPGRPDTEAFF
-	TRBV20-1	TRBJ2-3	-	TGCAGTGCAGTTAGAACCCGAGATACGCAGTATTTT	CSAVRTRDTQYF
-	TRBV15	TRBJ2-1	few	TGTGCCACCAGCAGAATTGGGTATGAGCAGTTCTTC	CATSRIGYEQFF
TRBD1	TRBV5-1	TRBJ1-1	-	TGCGCCAGCAGCAAGGGGGCGCAGGACACTGAAGCTTTCTTT	CASSKGAQDTEAFF
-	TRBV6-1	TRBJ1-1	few	TGTGCCAGCAGTGACCGACCCCTCCCGAACACTGAAGCTTTCTTT	CASSDRPLPNTEAFF
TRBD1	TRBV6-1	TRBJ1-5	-	TGTGCCAGCAGGCCCCAGACAGGGGGCAATCAGCCCCAGCATTTT	CASRPQTGGNQPQHF
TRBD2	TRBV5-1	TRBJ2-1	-	TGCGCCAGCAGCTTTATAGCGGGGGGGTCGTACAATGAGCAGTTCTTC	CASSFIAGGSYNEQFF
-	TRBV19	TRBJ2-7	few	TGTGCCACCAAACAGGGTAGTTCGTCCGAGCAGTACTTC	CATKQGSSSEQYF
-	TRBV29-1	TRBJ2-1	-	TGCAGCGTTGAAGATTGGGTAAACAATGAGCAGTTCTTC	CSVEDWVNNEQFF
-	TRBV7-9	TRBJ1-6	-	TGTGCCAGCAGCTTCAGGGTGGATAATTCACCCCTCCACTTT	CASSFRVDNSPLHF
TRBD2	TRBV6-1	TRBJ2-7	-	TGTGCCAGCAGTGAAGCCCTAGCGGGGATGTTCTACGAGCAGTACTTC	CASSEALAGMFYEQYF
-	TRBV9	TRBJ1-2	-	TGTGCCAGCAGCCCTGATCAGTCGGGGTATGGCTACACCTTC	CASSPDQSGYGYTF
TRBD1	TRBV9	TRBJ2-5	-	TGTGCCAGCAGCGTAGGAGACGCAGGGGGCCTGTACCAAGAGACCCAGTACTTC	CASSVGDAGGLYQETQYF
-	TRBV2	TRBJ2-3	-	TGTGCCAGCAGTGCAATAGAGGTCCCCACAGATACGCAGTATTTT	CASSAIEVPTDTQYF
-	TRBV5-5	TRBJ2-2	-	TGTGCCAGCAGCTTGCTCCGGTCGGGGACCGGGGAGCTGTTTTTT	CASSLLRSGTGELFF
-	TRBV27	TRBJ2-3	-	TGTGCCAGCAGTATCCTGCAGGGGTCCCCCACAGATACGCAGTATTTT	CASSILQGSPTDTQYF
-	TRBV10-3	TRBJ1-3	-	TGTGCCATCAGTGGGGAGAGCTCTGGAAACACCATATATTTT	CAISGESSGNTIYF